This entry features one T cell receptor (beta chain) sequence. Its antigen is not identified. Molecular identifiers with 6-nucleotide sample barcodes were added during cDNA synthesis via template switching. Nested amplification of TCRalpha and TCRbeta cDNA involved two PCRs of around 15 and 10 cycles. Each CDR3 protein gets one entry in TCRdb, which reprocessed the 5' RACE reads and gives no DNA. The sample data list fewer than 400,000 distinct CDR3 sequences. This entry belongs to a study of monozygotic twins with inflammatory bowel disease. Study-wide results and caveats: Healthy co-twins, by inverse Simpson, had higher TCRbeta diversity than their siblings with IBD. With others, IBD patients shared fewer clonotypes than healthy twins did, especially with disease activity.

The length of the CDR3 is 16 residues. The germline V gene has CDR1 SGHTA and CDR2 FQGNSA. Sample: blood. The clonotype comes from a human donor with ulcerative colitis or Crohn's disease, or a healthy co-twin of an affected twin (not recorded which). V is TRBV7-2 and J is TRBJ2-3; absent DNA, TCRdb's TRBD2 call cannot be checked. This chain's CDR3 is CASSSPRALSTDTQYF. The variable domain in full, with the rest retrieved from reference TRBV7-2 and TRBJ2-3, is GAGVSQSPSNKVTEKGKDVELRCDPISGHTALYWYRQSLGQGLEFLIYFQGNSAPDKSGLPSDRFSAERTGGSVSTLTIQRTQQEDSAVYLCASSSPRALSTDTQYFGPGTRLTVL.